This T cell receptor beta chain was observed in a study of identifying expanded T cells in peripheral blood. Profiling relied on immunoSEQ multiplex PCR, and the TCRdb table lists in-frame clones only, not all of them. The sample holds about 100,000 clones, roughly nine tenths seen once. Germline lookup yields CDR1 SGHRS and CDR2 YFSETQ. The CDR3 spans 14 residues. V dropped 2 bases and J dropped 5 bases, with 12 bases sitting between them. The sequencing sample was made of blood. The rearrangement joins TRBV5-1 to TRBJ2-3, with D possibly being TRBD1 or TRBD2 (5 bases each). The source of this sequence is a person between 18 and 75 years old in good health. The CDR3 sequence is CASSLSGRRDTQYF. The CDR3 DNA reads as TGCGCCAGCAGCTTATCGGGACGGAGAGATACGCAGTATTTT.